These 26 T cell receptor beta chains originate from one sample sequenced in a study of cytomegalovirus exposure and HLA in healthy donors (dated by TCRdb to 2016 to 2017). Receptor libraries were prepared by the immunoSEQ multiplex PCR assay. A mixture of 60 forward primers for TCR Vbeta segments and 13 reverse primers for TCR Jbeta segments was used in the multiplex PCR. TCRdb took over this immuneACCESS table, retaining in-frame rearrangements with V and J assigned. Such tables are incomplete; in checked studies, under half of the missing clones stem from an unresolved V gene, and the remainder is unexplained. The sample table holds 130,000 or so clones, of which 75% were seen once. Clones ranked in the top ten supply 3% to 3.5% of the sample. The specimen was PBMCs. The receptor set was obtained from a man between 40 and 49 years old in good health and CMV-seronegative.

This rearrangement joins TRBV5-1 to TRBJ1-2; D unresolved. The CDR3 runs 14 residues. V lost 0 bases and J lost 8, with 14 bases in between. Germline V gives CDR1 SGHRS, CDR2 YFSETQ. CDR3 sequence (DNA): TGCGCCAGCAGCTTGGGAGTGGAGGGTTACGGCTACACCTTC. Translating it yields CASSLGVEGYGYTF. Full variable domain (outside the CDR3, taken from reference TRBV5-1 and TRBJ1-2): KAGVTQTPRYLIKTRGQQVTLSCSPISGHRSVSWYQQTPGQGLQFLFEYFSETQRNKGNFPGRFSGRQFSNSRSEMNVSTLELGDSALYLCASSLGVEGYGYTFGSGTRLTVV.

J is TRBJ1-2 and V is TRBV7-2; D gene ambiguous. The V end lost 4 bases, the J end lost 7 bases, and 10 bases lay between the germline ends. CDR3 length equals 12 residues. Germline V gene lookup returns CDR1 SGHTA and CDR2 FQGNSA. CDR3 coding DNA: TGTGCCAGCAGCTACGCGAGGGCTGGCTACACCTTC. Translating gives CASSYARAGYTF. The full variable domain, its missing parts supplied by reference TRBV7-2 and TRBJ1-2, is GAGVSQSPSNKVTEKGKDVELRCDPISGHTALYWYRQSLGQGLEFLIYFQGNSAPDKSGLPSDRFSAERTGGSVSTLTIQRTQQEDSAVYLCASSYARAGYTFGSGTRLTVV.

The table lists this clone with a few counts. This chain joins TRBV2 and TRBJ2-3; the match to TRBD2 covers 9 bases. V shed 6 bases and J 2 bases; nucleotides not matched to a gene: 9. CDR1 SNHLY and CDR2 FYNNEI come from the germline V gene. This CDR3 comprises 16 residues. The CDR3 region is CASSNFKRGVTDTQYF. The DNA for the CDR3 is TGTGCCAGCAGCAACTTCAAGCGGGGGGTCACAGATACGCAGTATTTT.

The chain uses TRBV4-1 and TRBJ2-1; 10 positions agree with TRBD2. Germline-derived CDR1 and CDR2 are MGHRA and YSYEKL. The CDR3 runs 15 residues. V shed 3 bases, J shed 5 bases, and the junction held 4 bases outside the gene matches. CDR3 in DNA: TGCGCCAGCAGCCATGAGCGGGGGGGAAACAATGAGCAGTTCTTC. It codes for CASSHERGGNNEQFF.

This clone was observed once. The chain is built from TRBV11-3 and TRBJ1-1, with D possibly TRBD1 on 6 matching bases. V was shortened by 6 bases and J by 2 bases, with 13 bases between the two germline ends. CDR1 and CDR2 (germline): SGHNT, YENEEA. The length of the CDR3 is 14 residues. The CDR3 sequence is CASSRTGTNTEAFF. CDR3 DNA sequence: TGTGCCAGCAGTCGTACAGGGACCAACACTGAAGCTTTCTTT.

The chain couples TRBV28 to TRBJ2-7; 8 bases are a match to TRBD1. From germline, CDR1 is MDHEN and CDR2 SYDVKM. This CDR3 contains 14 residues. The ends lost 4 bases at V and 4 bases at J; junction bases unmatched: 6. The CDR3 loop reads CASSSRTGTYEQYF. Here the CDR3 DNA reads TGTGCCAGCAGTTCCAGGACAGGGACGTACGAGCAGTACTTC.

The rearrangement joins TRBV18 to TRBJ2-7; the match to TRBD1 covers 7 bases. The CDR3 extends over 15 amino acids. V gave up 6 bases and J gave up 0 bases; unmatched junction bases: 8. Germline-derived CDR1 and CDR2 are KGHSH and LQKENI. The CDR3 region is CASSPTGTASYEQYF. DNA of the CDR3: TGTGCCAGCTCCCCCACGGGGACAGCCTCCTACGAGCAGTACTTC.

The chain employs TRBV28 and TRBJ1-5; no clear D. Trimming cost V 3 bases and J 15 bases, with 12 bases left between them. The CDR3 covers 11 residues. Germline CDR1 is MDHEN and CDR2 is SYDVKM. CDR3 amino acids: CASSFSADTHF. CDR3 coding DNA: TGTGCCAGCAGTTTTTCGGCTGACACGCATTTT.

The J gene is TRBJ1-1, the V gene TRBV6-4; D call uncertain. Trimming removed 2 bases at V and 2 bases at J, with 6 bases between. The CDR3 length is 13 residues. Germline-derived CDR1 and CDR2 are MRHNA and SNTAGT. CDR3 sequence (DNA): TGTGCCAGCAGTGACGCGGTCAACACTGAAGCTTTCTTT. Its translation is CASSDAVNTEAFF.

This chain links TRBV14 with TRBJ1-1; D is possibly TRBD1 (6 bases). V was shortened by 4 bases and J by 4 bases, with 19 bases between the two germline ends. CDR3 length equals 16 residues. Per germline, CDR1 SGHDN and CDR2 FVKESK. CDR3 region: CASSPGGAKFPTEAFF. The CDR3 DNA is TGTGCCAGCAGCCCGGGGGGCGCGAAGTTCCCCACTGAAGCTTTCTTT.

The J gene is TRBJ1-5, the V gene TRBV12-1; no DNA check was done on the table's D call, TRBD1. TRBV12-1 is annotated as a pseudogene. This CDR3 has 16 residues. The CDR3 spells CASSFVGTGGGQPQHF. The CDR3 DNA reads as TGTGCCAGCAGCTTTGTCGGGACAGGGGGCGGGCAGCCCCAGCATTTT.

This chain joins TRBV10-3 and TRBJ1-6, with 11 bases aligning to TRBD1. Trimming cost V 5 bases and J 5 bases; bases outside gene matches: 5. Germline CDR1 and CDR2: ENHRY and SYGVKD. CDR3 length: 16 residues. CDR3 sequence (DNA): TGTGCCATCAGTTTAGGACAGGGGGCTAATAATTCACCCCTCCACTTT. The encoded protein is CAISLGQGANNSPLHF.

V is TRBV5-4 and J is TRBJ1-6; TRBD1 might be the D (5 bases). The CDR3 sequence is 14 residues long. Germline assignment: CDR1 SGHNT and CDR2 YYREEE (reference sequence). V lost 2 bases, J lost 8 bases, and 11 bases lay in between. The CDR3 is CASSFMGGDSPLHF. CDR3 bases: TGTGCCAGCAGCTTTATGGGGGGGGATTCACCCCTCCACTTT. Variable domain in full (rest from reference TRBV5-4 and TRBJ1-6): ETGVTQSPTHLIKTRGQQVTLRCSSQSGHNTVSWYQQALGQGPQFIFQYYREEENGRGNFPPRFSGLQFPNYSSELNVNALELDDSALYLCASSFMGGDSPLHFGNGTRLTVT.

This clone occurred once. The CDR3 DNA follows: TGCGCCAGCAGCCACGAGATTTCCGGGAAGACCCAGTACTTC. It yields the protein CASSHEISGKTQYF. This chain uses TRBV5-1 with TRBJ2-5; a weak D match, TRBD2 (5 bases). Germline V gives CDR1 SGHRS, CDR2 YFSETQ. The CDR3 covers 14 residues. The germline V and J ends were trimmed by 4 bases and 6 bases, with 16 bases remaining between them. Using reference TRBV5-1 and TRBJ2-5 for the parts outside the CDR3, the full variable domain is KAGVTQTPRYLIKTRGQQVTLSCSPISGHRSVSWYQQTPGQGLQFLFEYFSETQRNKGNFPGRFSGRQFSNSRSEMNVSTLELGDSALYLCASSHEISGKTQYFGPGTRLLVL.

The CDR3 reads CASSVGQGDGYTF. CDR3 bases: TGCGCCAGCAGCGTGGGACAGGGCGATGGCTACACCTTC. The rearrangement joins TRBV5-1 to TRBJ1-2; TRBD1 agrees at 9 bases. There are 13 residues in the CDR3. V trimming: 4 bases; J trimming: 6 bases; junction bases outside the gene matches: 4. CDR1 and CDR2 (germline): SGHRS, YFSETQ.

The chain has TRBV25-1 and TRBJ1-2, with 7 positions matching TRBD1. V lost 5 bases, J lost 1 base, and 4 bases stayed unmatched. There are 14 residues in the CDR3. Germline values: CDR1 MGHDK, CDR2 SYGVNS. CDR3 region: CASSRQGVNYGYTF. CDR3 DNA sequence: TGTGCCAGCAGTAGACAGGGAGTTAACTATGGCTACACCTTC.

The rearrangement joins TRBV19 to TRBJ2-6, with a tentative D call TRBD1 (5 bases). CDR3 length equals 16 residues. In germline, CDR1 is LNHDA, CDR2 SQIVND (reference sequence). V was clipped by 3 bases and J by 0 bases, with 9 bases between them. CDR3 amino acids: CASSIRESSGANVLTF. The CDR3 coding sequence is TGTGCCAGTAGTATCAGGGAAAGCTCTGGGGCCAACGTCCTGACTTTC.

The chain is built from TRBV6-5 and TRBJ1-2; weak D call: TRBD1 (5 bases). Trimming cost V 6 bases and J 4 bases, with 6 bases left between them. CDR1 is MNHEY and CDR2 is SVGAGI in the germline V gene. This CDR3 comprises 11 residues. DNA for the CDR3: TGTGCCAGCAGCGGGGGCTATGGCTACACCTTC. Residues: CASSGGYGYTF.

The CDR3 sequence: CASSLGVGTGSGGEQFF. The CDR3 DNA sequence: TGTGCCAGCAGCTTAGGCGTGGGGACAGGGTCGGGCGGTGAGCAGTTCTTC. V usage is TRBV11-2 and J usage is TRBJ2-1; 9 bases are shared with TRBD1. CDR3 size: 17 residues. Germline V gene data show CDR1 as SGHAT and CDR2 as FQNNGV. Trimming took 1 base from V and 9 from J; bases not matched to a gene: 13.

The chain links TRBV28 to TRBJ1-5; possible D gene TRBD1, 6 bases. The length of the CDR3 is 14 residues. V was pared by 2 bases and J by 3 bases, with 8 bases between. Germline V gene lookup returns CDR1 MDHEN and CDR2 SYDVKM. DNA of the CDR3: TGTGCCAGCAGTTTAGGACAGACCAATCAGCCCCAGCATTTT. Translated: CASSLGQTNQPQHF.

The V gene is TRBV4-2, the J gene TRBJ2-7; 10 nucleotides agree with TRBD1. The junction had 7 bases not matched to a gene; V was cut back by 4 bases and J by 1 base. Germline values: CDR1 LGHNA, CDR2 YNFKEQ. The CDR3 loop spans 16 amino acids. The CDR3 DNA reads TGTGCCAGCAGCCTAGAGCGGACAGGGGGATCCTACGAGCAGTACTTC. Translated: CASSLERTGGSYEQYF.

The chain carries TRBV6-5 and TRBJ1-6, with 8 bases aligning to TRBD1. The CDR3 extends over 16 amino acids. With 2 bases clipped from V and 9 bases from J, the junction kept 9 bases outside the gene matches. In germline, CDR1 is MNHEY, CDR2 SVGAGI. The DNA for the CDR3 is TGTGCCAGCAGTTACAACGGTCAGGGGGCGGCTTCACCCCTCCACTTT. Its translation is CASSYNGQGAASPLHF.

CDR3 in DNA: TGTGCCACTTCCTCGGGCAGGGTATTTTTGGGTAATTCACCCCTCCACTTT. Translated, it gives CATSSGRVFLGNSPLHF. The J gene is TRBJ1-6, the V gene TRBV15, with D tentatively TRBD1 (5 bases). Trimming shortened V by 9 bases and J by 6 bases, and 24 bases separated the two germline ends. The CDR3 is 17 amino acids. CDR1 LNHNV and CDR2 YYDKDF come from the germline V gene (reference sequence).

This clone has just one count. The chain has TRBV9 and TRBJ2-2; the match to TRBD2 covers 8 bases. This CDR3 has 13 amino acids. Germline values: CDR1 SGDLS, CDR2 YYNGEE. The J segment lost 1 base and the V segment lost 7 bases, leaving 0 bases of the junction unmatched. CDR3 loop: CASAGGNTGELFF. In DNA form, the CDR3 reads TGTGCCAGCGCGGGGGGGAACACCGGGGAGCTGTTTTTT.

This clone has just a few counts. The chain uses TRBV4-3 and TRBJ1-1, with D maybe TRBD1 (5 bases). The CDR3 has 14 amino acids. Germline V gene data show CDR1 as LGHNA and CDR2 as YSLEER. V lost 1 base and J 0 bases, leaving 6 bases between the germline ends. DNA for the CDR3: TGCGCCAGCAGCCAAGGACAGCTGAACACTGAAGCTTTCTTT. Translation gives CASSQGQLNTEAFF.

J is TRBJ1-5 and V is TRBV6-5; maybe TRBD1 (5 bases). Trimming pared 5 bases from V and 1 base from J, leaving 9 bases between. The CDR3 has 14 residues. Germline values: CDR1 MNHEY, CDR2 SVGAGI. For the CDR3, the DNA is TGTGCCAGCAGTAGAGACAGAAGCAATCAGCCCCAGCATTTT. Its protein is CASSRDRSNQPQHF.